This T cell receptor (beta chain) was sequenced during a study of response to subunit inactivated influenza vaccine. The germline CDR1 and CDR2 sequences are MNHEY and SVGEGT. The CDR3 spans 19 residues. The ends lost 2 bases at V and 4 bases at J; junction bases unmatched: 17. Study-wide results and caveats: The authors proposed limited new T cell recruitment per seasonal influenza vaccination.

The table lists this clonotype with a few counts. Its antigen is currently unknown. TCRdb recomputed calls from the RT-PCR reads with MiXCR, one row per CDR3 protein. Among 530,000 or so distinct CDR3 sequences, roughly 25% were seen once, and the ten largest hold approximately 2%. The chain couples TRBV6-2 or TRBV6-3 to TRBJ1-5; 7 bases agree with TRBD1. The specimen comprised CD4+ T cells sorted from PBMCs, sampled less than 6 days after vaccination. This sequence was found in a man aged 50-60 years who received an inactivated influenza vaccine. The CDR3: CASSYARKTGFAPNQPQHF. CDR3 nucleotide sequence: TGTGCCAGCAGTTACGCCCGGAAGACAGGGTTCGCCCCTAATCAGCCCCAGCATTTT.